This TCR beta chain was documented in a study of T cell responses to AZD1222 COVID-19 vaccine. Germline trimming cut 2 bases from V and 9 bases from J; bases unmatched to any gene: 14. The germline V gene has CDR1 LGHDT and CDR2 YNNKEL (reference sequence). This CDR3 is built from 18 residues. Only in-frame clones appear in the TCRdb table, and some are missing; sequencing was by immunoSEQ multiplex PCR. Of around 120,000 clones in the sample, nearly 90% were seen once. The rearrangement uses TRBV3-1 (or the pseudogene TRBV3-2) and TRBJ2-1, with 12 bases identical to TRBD2. The sequence came from an adult in good health. The sample consisted of peripheral blood, taken on day 0 of AZD1222 vaccination. The CDR3 DNA reads TGTGCCAGCAGCCAAACTCTGACTAGCGGGAGCAGCGGGAGTGAGCAGTTCTTC. Translating gives CASSQTLTSGSSGSEQFF.